This TCR beta chain comes out of a study of naive and memory T cell subsets. The beta constant-region primer was an equimolar mix of two oligonucleotides covering TRBC1 and TRBC2. Nested alpha and beta constant-region primers with the SP2 primer drove four PCR rounds on ligated cDNA. TCRdb re-called the UMI-ligation and nested PCR reads with MiXCR, one entry per CDR3 protein. In the table there are 95,000 to 150,000 distinct CDR3 sequences, 35% to 40% of which are singletons. With V trimmed by 5 bases and J by 5 bases, 2 bases remained unmatched. Germline V CDR1 and CDR2: GTSNPN, SVGIG (reference sequence). This CDR3 comprises 11 residues.

Specimen: central memory CD4+ T cells from blood. The rearrangement links TRBV30 to TRBJ2-7, with 8 bases aligning to TRBD1. The sequence was collected from a human donor in good health. The CDR3 bases are TGTGCCTGGGACAGGGGTAACGAGCAGTACTTC. Its translation: CAWDRGNEQYF.